The source of this T cell receptor beta chain is a study of identical twins. Study-wide results and caveats: Analyses based on zero insertions could be partly confounded by invariant MAIT and iNKT cells.

V lost 0 bases to trimming and J lost 3 bases; unmatched junction nucleotides: 3. Germline loops: CDR1 SGHTA, CDR2 FQGNSA. This CDR3 has 16 amino acids. Comments on this clonotype: Its target is unknown.

TCRdb passed the 5' RACE reads through MiXCR, listing each CDR3 protein once. The sample comprises about 220,000 distinct CDR3 sequences, under 10% of which are singletons, and about 1.8% rests with the top ten. The sample also formed part of further work on yellow fever vaccine responses in identical twins.

The sequence was obtained from a woman younger than 30 in good health. The rearrangement links TRBV7-2 to TRBJ2-7; 12 bases align to TRBD2. Sequencing was carried out using memory (CD45RO+) T cells sorted from blood. The CDR3 DNA reads as TGTGCCAGCAGCTTAGCCGGGGGACTAGCGGGCTACGAGCAGTACTTC. Protein product: CASSLAGGLAGYEQYF. The whole variable domain, remainder taken from reference TRBV7-2 and TRBJ2-7, is GAGVSQSPSNKVTEKGKDVELRCDPISGHTALYWYRQSLGQGLEFLIYFQGNSAPDKSGLPSDRFSAERTGGSVSTLTIQRTQQEDSAVYLCASSLAGGLAGYEQYFGPGTRLTVT.